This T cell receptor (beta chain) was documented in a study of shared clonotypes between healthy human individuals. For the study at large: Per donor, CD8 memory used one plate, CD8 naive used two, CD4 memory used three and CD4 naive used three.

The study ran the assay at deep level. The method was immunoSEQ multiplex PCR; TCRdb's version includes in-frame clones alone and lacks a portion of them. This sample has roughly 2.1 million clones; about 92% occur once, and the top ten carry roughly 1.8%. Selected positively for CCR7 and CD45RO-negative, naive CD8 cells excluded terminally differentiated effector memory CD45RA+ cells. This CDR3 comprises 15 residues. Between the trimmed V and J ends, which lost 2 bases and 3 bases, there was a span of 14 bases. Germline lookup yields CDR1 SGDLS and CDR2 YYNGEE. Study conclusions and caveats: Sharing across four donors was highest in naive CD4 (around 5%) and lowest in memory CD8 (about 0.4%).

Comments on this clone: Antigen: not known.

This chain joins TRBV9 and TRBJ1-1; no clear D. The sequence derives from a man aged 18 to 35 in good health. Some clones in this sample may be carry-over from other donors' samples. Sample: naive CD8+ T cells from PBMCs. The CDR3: CASSVRAERYTEAFF. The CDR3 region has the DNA TGTGCCAGCAGCGTCCGTGCGGAACGATACACTGAAGCTTTCTTT.